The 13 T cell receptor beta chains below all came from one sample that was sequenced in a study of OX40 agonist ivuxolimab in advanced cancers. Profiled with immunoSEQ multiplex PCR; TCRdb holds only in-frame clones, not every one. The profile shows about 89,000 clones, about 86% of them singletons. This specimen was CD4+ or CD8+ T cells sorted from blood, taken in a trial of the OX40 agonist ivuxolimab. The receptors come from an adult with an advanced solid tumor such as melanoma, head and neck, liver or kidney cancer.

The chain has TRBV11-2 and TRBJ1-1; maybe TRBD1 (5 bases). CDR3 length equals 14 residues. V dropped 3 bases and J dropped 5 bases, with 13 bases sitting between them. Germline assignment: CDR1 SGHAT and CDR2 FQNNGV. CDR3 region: CASSFWQGKTEAFF. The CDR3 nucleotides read TGTGCCAGCAGCTTTTGGCAGGGTAAAACTGAAGCTTTCTTT.

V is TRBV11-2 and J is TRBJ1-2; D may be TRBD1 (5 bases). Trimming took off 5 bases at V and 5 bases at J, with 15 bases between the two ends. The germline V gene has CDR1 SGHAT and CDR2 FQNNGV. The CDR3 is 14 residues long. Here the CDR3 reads CASSPWGNGYGYTF. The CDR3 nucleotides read TGTGCCAGCAGCCCCTGGGGCAACGGGTATGGCTACACCTTC.

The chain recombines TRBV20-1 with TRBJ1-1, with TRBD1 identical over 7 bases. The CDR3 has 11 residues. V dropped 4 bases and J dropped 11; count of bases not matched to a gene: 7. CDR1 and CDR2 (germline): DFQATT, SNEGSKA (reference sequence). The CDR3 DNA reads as TGCAGTGCTACCCGGGACAGTGGGGCTTTCTTT. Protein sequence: CSATRDSGAFF.

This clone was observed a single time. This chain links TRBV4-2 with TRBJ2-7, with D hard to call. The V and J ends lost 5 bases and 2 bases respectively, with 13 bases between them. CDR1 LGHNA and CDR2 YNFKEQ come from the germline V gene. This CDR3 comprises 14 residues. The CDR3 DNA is TGTGCCAGCAGCTTGGGTTCACACCCCTACGAGCAGTACTTC. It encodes CASSLGSHPYEQYF.

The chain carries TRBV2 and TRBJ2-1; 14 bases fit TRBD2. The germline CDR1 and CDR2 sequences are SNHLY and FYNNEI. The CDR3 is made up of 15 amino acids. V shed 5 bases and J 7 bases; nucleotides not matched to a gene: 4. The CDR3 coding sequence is TGTGCCAGCAGTCTGGGACTAGCGGGAGCGAATGAGCAGTTCTTC. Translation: CASSLGLAGANEQFF. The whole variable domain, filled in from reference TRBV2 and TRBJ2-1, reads EPEVTQTPSHQVTQMGQEVILRCVPISNHLYFYWYRQILGQKVEFLVSFYNNEISEKSEIFDDQFSVERPDGSNFTLKIRSTKLEDSAMYFCASSLGLAGANEQFFGPGTRLTVL.

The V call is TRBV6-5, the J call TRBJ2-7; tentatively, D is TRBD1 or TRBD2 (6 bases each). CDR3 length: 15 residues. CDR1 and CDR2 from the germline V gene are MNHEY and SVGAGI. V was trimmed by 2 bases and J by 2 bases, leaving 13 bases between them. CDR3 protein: CASSYPGAAAYEQYF. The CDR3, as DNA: TGTGCCAGCAGTTACCCGGGGGCGGCCGCCTACGAGCAGTACTTC.

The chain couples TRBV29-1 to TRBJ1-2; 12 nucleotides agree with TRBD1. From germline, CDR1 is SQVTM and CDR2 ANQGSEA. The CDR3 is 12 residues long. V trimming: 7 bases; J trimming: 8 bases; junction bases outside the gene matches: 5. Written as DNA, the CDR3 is TGCAGCGAGGGACAGGGGGCGTGGGGCTACACCTTC. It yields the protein CSEGQGAWGYTF.

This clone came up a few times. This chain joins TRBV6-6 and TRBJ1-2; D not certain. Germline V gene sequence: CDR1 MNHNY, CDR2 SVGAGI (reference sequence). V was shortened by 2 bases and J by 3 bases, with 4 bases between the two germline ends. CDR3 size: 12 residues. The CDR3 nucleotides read TGTGCCAGCAGTTACCCCGACTATGGCTACACCTTC. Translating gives CASSYPDYGYTF.

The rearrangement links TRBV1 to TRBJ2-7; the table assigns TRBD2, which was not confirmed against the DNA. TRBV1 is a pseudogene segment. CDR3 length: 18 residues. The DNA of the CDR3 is TGCACCAGCAGCCTCGGTTGGACTAGCGATCGATCCCGATACGAGCAGTACTTC. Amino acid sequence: CTSSLGWTSDRSRYEQYF.

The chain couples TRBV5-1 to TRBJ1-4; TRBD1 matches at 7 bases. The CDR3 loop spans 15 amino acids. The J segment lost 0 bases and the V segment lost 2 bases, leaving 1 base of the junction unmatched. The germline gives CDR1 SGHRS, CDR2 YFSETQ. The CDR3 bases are TGCGCCAGCAGCTTCACAGGGGCAACTAATGAAAAACTGTTTTTT. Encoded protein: CASSFTGATNEKLFF.

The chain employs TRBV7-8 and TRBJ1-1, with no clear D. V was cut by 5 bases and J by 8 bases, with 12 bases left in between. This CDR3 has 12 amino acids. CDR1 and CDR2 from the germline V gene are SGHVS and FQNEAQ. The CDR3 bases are TGTGCCAGCAGCATTCAATTGGGCGAAGCTTTCTTT. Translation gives CASSIQLGEAFF.

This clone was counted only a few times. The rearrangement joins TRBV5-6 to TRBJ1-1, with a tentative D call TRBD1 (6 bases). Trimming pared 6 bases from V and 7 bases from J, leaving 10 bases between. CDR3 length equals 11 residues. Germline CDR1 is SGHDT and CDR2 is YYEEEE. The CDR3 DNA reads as TGTGCCAGCACCAGGGGTTATGAAGCTTTCTTT. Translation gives CASTRGYEAFF.

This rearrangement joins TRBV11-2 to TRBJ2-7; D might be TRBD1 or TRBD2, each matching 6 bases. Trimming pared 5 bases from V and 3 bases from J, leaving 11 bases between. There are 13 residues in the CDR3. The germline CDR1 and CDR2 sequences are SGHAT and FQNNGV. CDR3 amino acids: CASSEGGYYEQYF. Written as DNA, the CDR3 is TGTGCCAGCAGCGAAGGGGGGTACTACGAGCAGTACTTC. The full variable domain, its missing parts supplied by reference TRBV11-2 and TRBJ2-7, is EAGVAQSPRYKIIEKRQSVAFWCNPISGHATLYWYQQILGQGPKLLIQFQNNGVVDDSQLPKDRFSAERLKGVDSTLKIQPAKLEDSAVYLCASSEGGYYEQYFGPGTRLTVT.